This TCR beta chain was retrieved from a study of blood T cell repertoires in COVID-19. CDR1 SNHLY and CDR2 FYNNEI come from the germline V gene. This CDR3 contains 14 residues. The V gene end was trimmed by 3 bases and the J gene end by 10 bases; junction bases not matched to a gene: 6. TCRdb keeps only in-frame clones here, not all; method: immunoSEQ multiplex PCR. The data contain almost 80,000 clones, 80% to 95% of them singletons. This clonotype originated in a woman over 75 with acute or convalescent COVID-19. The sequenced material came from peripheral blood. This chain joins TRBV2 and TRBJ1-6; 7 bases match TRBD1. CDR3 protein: CASSEVTGTSPLHF. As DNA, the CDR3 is TGTGCCAGCAGTGAGGTGACAGGGACCTCACCCCTCCACTTT.